This T cell receptor (beta chain) derives from a study of early T cells in non-severe SARS-CoV-2 infection. General study points: VDJdb-based matching was biased toward anti-spike CD8 responses and missed private and CD4 specificities.

Only a few counts were recorded for this clonotype. Its antigen is not identified. Individually, cDNA molecules had unique molecular identifiers attached to them. From the 5' RACE reads, TCRdb called clonotypes with MiXCR, one entry per CDR3 protein. The sample contains about 70,000 distinct CDR3 sequences, more than 4% of which appear only once. The CDR3 extends over 16 amino acids. V shed 1 base and J 8 bases; nucleotides not matched to a gene: 8. Germline CDR1 MNHEY, CDR2 SVGAGI. The source of this sequence is an adult who was a healthcare worker with PCR-confirmed SARS-CoV-2 infection or an uninfected control (not recorded which). V is TRBV6-5 and J is TRBJ2-1, with 10 bases aligning to TRBD2. The sample was whole blood, taken at baseline. The CDR3, as DNA: TGTGCCAGCAGTTACTGGGGGGGGCTAGCGGGGGATGAGCAGTTCTTC. Amino acid sequence: CASSYWGGLAGDEQFF.